The 19 T cell receptor beta chains in this list originate from one sample, sequenced in a study of cytomegalovirus exposure and HLA in healthy donors (dated by TCRdb to 2015 to 2018). Library construction relied on the immunoSEQ multiplex PCR assay. For the multiplex PCR, a mixture combining 60 forward primers for TCR Vbeta segments and 13 reverse primers for TCR Jbeta segments was used. This immuneACCESS table, as held by TCRdb, lists in-frame sequences with V and J called but not all clones. Of the missing ones, under half trace to an unresolved V gene in checked studies; the others have no known cause. Within this sample are roughly 150,000 clones, with around three quarters of them counted one time only. 1.5% to 1.9% of the sample is taken by the ten largest. The sequencing sample was made of PBMCs. The receptors stem from a man aged 40-49 years in good health and CMV-seronegative.

The rearrangement joins TRBV4-1 to TRBJ2-2; 11 nucleotides agree with TRBD2. Germline lookup yields CDR1 MGHRA and CDR2 YSYEKL. The CDR3 extends over 15 amino acids. V lost 3 bases, J lost 5 bases, and 2 bases stayed unmatched. The CDR3 loop reads CASSQGLAATGELFF. The CDR3 coding sequence is TGCGCCAGCAGCCAGGGACTAGCGGCTACCGGGGAGCTGTTTTTT.

The table lists this clone with a few counts. The rearrangement joins TRBV27 to TRBJ1-1; 8 bases are shared with TRBD1. The CDR3 consists of 12 residues. J lost 11 bases, V lost 4 bases, and 6 bases had no gene match. The germline V gene has CDR1 MNHEY and CDR2 SMNVEV (reference sequence). For the CDR3, the DNA is TGTGCCAGCAGTTCAACAGGGGGTTGGGCTTTCTTT. This codes for CASSSTGGWAFF.

The J gene is TRBJ2-1, the V gene TRBV2; 12 bases are a match to TRBD2. Germline V lookup: CDR1 SNHLY, CDR2 FYNNEI. Unmatched junction bases numbered 17, after V lost 7 bases and J lost 4 bases. The CDR3 consists of 19 residues. CDR3 DNA sequence: TGTGCCAGCAACAGACTAGCGGGAGAGGGGGGACGGGGTTACAATGAGCAGTTCTTC. Translated, it gives CASNRLAGEGGRGYNEQFF.

The chain employs TRBV9 and TRBJ1-2; TRBD1 agrees at 7 bases. J lost 8 bases, V lost 2 bases, and 9 bases had no gene match. CDR1 is SGDLS, CDR2 YYNGEE, per germline. The CDR3 totals 14 residues. The CDR3 loop is CASSVFDRAGGYTF. In nucleotides, the CDR3 is TGTGCCAGCAGCGTTTTTGACAGGGCTGGGGGCTACACCTTC.

The V gene is TRBV5-1, the J gene TRBJ2-5, with 9 bases identical to TRBD2. Looked up from germline, CDR1 is SGHRS and CDR2 is YFSETQ. The ends lost 0 bases at V and 5 bases at J; junction bases unmatched: 14. This CDR3 has 18 amino acids. The CDR3 DNA is TGCGCCAGCAGCTTGGGGCGGGAGGGCCCTCATGCCGGGGAGACCCAGTACTTC. Amino acids: CASSLGREGPHAGETQYF.

The chain uses TRBV9 and TRBJ2-3; 9 bases agree with TRBD2. With V trimmed by 1 base and J by 2 bases, 2 bases remained unmatched. CDR1 and CDR2 (germline): SGDLS, YYNGEE. The CDR3 covers 15 residues. The chain's CDR3 is CASSVRTSDTDTQYF. Here the CDR3 DNA reads TGTGCCAGCAGCGTACGGACTAGCGACACAGATACGCAGTATTTT.

This chain uses TRBV10-1 with TRBJ1-5; no clear D gene. The CDR3 length is 16 residues. Germline-derived CDR1 and CDR2 are WNHNN and SYGVQD (reference sequence). The ends were cut back, 3 bases at V and 4 bases at J, with 16 bases in the middle. CDR3 protein: CASSDRSGIWNQPQHF. The CDR3 nucleotides read TGCGCCAGCAGTGATCGGTCAGGCATCTGGAATCAGCCCCAGCATTTT.

Only a few counts were recorded for this clone. The rearrangement links TRBV6-4 to TRBJ2-3, with D uncertain. The ends were cut back, 3 bases at V and 0 bases at J, with 4 bases in the middle. From germline, CDR1 is MRHNA and CDR2 SNTAGT. The CDR3 has 13 residues. DNA for the CDR3: TGTGCCAGCAGTGAGCGAAGCACAGATACGCAGTATTTT. The encoded protein is CASSERSTDTQYF.

The sample holds one count of this clone. The rearrangement joins TRBV27 to TRBJ1-5; D may be TRBD1 (6 bases). V dropped 2 bases and J dropped 4 bases, with 9 bases sitting between them. The CDR3 has 14 residues. Germline assignment: CDR1 MNHEY and CDR2 SMNVEV (reference sequence). CDR3 nucleotide sequence: TGTGCCAGCAGTTTAGGCCAGGGGAATCAGCCCCAGCATTTT. Its translation: CASSLGQGNQPQHF.

The gene calls are TRBV16 and TRBJ1-5; D gene ambiguous. Trimming left V 1 base short and J 1 base short, with 8 bases between. CDR1 KGHSY and CDR2 FQNENV come from the germline V gene. There are 15 residues in the CDR3. The CDR3 is CASSQFEGSNQPQHF. The CDR3 nucleotides are TGTGCCAGCAGCCAATTTGAGGGAAGCAATCAGCCCCAGCATTTT.

The chain joins TRBV19 to TRBJ1-4, with TRBD1 matching over 10 bases. This CDR3 has 14 residues. The ends lost 3 bases at V and 7 bases at J; junction bases unmatched: 2. Germline values: CDR1 LNHDA, CDR2 SQIVND (reference sequence). CDR3: CASSMDRGSEKLFF. In DNA, the CDR3 is TGTGCCAGTAGTATGGACAGGGGGTCTGAAAAACTGTTTTTT.

The genes are TRBV5-6 and TRBJ1-5; a weak D match, TRBD1 (5 bases). Germline CDR1 is SGHDT and CDR2 is YYEEEE. There are 15 residues in the CDR3. The V gene lost 2 bases and the J gene lost 6 bases, with 15 bases spanning the gap. CDR3 in amino acids: CASSFRGIRGQPQHF. Here the CDR3 DNA reads TGTGCCAGCAGCTTTAGGGGCATTAGGGGTCAGCCCCAGCATTTT.

This clone was seen only a few times. The J gene is TRBJ1-2, the V gene TRBV29-1; D call uncertain. Germline CDR1 and CDR2: SQVTM and ANQGSEA. CDR3 length equals 11 residues. V lost 5 bases and J 6 bases, leaving 10 bases between the germline ends. The CDR3 loop is CSVKGVDGYTF. The DNA of the CDR3 is TGCAGCGTTAAGGGAGTGGATGGCTACACCTTC.

This chain joins TRBV30 and TRBJ2-5; weak D call: TRBD2 (5 bases). CDR3 length: 14 residues. V was shortened by 3 bases and J by 7 bases, with 18 bases between the two germline ends. CDR1 and CDR2 (germline): GTSNPN, SVGIG (reference sequence). The CDR3 nucleotides are TGTGCCTGGAGCCTCGGACTTGTTGAGTGGACCCAGTACTTC. This gives the protein CAWSLGLVEWTQYF.

This chain links TRBV5-6 with TRBJ1-6; 7 bases are shared with TRBD1. V lost 0 bases to trimming and J lost 7 bases; unmatched junction nucleotides: 7. Per the germline V gene, CDR1 is SGHDT and CDR2 is YYEEEE. This CDR3 spans 16 amino acids. The DNA of the CDR3 is TGTGCCAGCAGCTTGGGAGGAGGGGGCATGAATTCACCCCTCCACTTT. This sequence encodes CASSLGGGGMNSPLHF.

This clone came up once. CDR3 amino acids: CATTLSPQGAQHF. The CDR3 DNA follows: TGTGCCACCACCCTTTCTCCACAGGGGGCCCAGCATTTT. This chain connects TRBV15 to TRBJ1-5, with 8 bases fitting TRBD1. The CDR3 consists of 13 residues. The trim removed 7 bases at V and 11 bases at J, leaving 10 bases unmatched. Per the germline V gene, CDR1 is LNHNV and CDR2 is YYDKDF (reference sequence).

The chain combines TRBV18 with TRBJ1-4; 8 nucleotides agree with TRBD1. The CDR3 is made up of 16 amino acids. Germline CDR1 reads KGHSH; CDR2 reads LQKENI. V lost 4 bases to trimming and J lost 8 bases; unmatched junction nucleotides: 12. This CDR3 is CASSQAPAGGQEKLFF. CDR3 DNA: TGTGCCAGCTCACAAGCGCCTGCAGGGGGCCAAGAAAAACTGTTTTTT.

The chain links TRBV6-6 to TRBJ1-5; TRBD1 might be the D (5 bases). The CDR3 contains 14 residues. Trimming stripped 4 bases from V and 1 base from J, with 8 bases between. Germline V gives CDR1 MNHNY, CDR2 SVGAGI (reference sequence). The chain's CDR3 is CASSLTVSNQPQHF. The CDR3, as DNA: TGTGCCAGCAGTTTGACAGTAAGCAATCAGCCCCAGCATTTT.

The chain links TRBV19 to TRBJ1-5; 8 bases fit TRBD1. This CDR3 region has 15 residues. Germline assignment: CDR1 LNHDA and CDR2 SQIVND (reference sequence). Losses at the gene ends were 7 bases for V and 3 bases for J; bases not matched to a gene: 8. DNA of the CDR3: TGTGCCAGTAATCAACAGGGGGGCCCCAATCAGCCCCAGCATTTT. Residues: CASNQQGGPNQPQHF.